The 26 T cell receptor beta chains given below trace back to one sample, sequenced in a study of beta chain features in type 1 diabetes. Expressed TCRB transcripts were sequenced, since all the RNA that had been isolated was reverse transcribed. Profiled with immunoSEQ multiplex PCR; TCRdb holds only in-frame clones, not every one. This table has 400,000 to 450,000 clones, approximately 15% appearing once. Sequencing was performed on naive CD4+ T cells from blood. These receptors all come from a man aged 25-45 years in good health.

This clone showed up just a few times. The genes are TRBV27 and TRBJ2-4; maybe TRBD1 (6 bases). V was shortened by 8 bases and J by 0 bases, with 14 bases between the two germline ends. The germline V gene has CDR1 MNHEY and CDR2 SMNVEV (reference sequence). The length of the CDR3 is 15 residues. The CDR3 DNA sequence: TGTGCCAGCGGATCAGGGGTTGGAGCCAAAAACATTCAGTACTTC. This translates into CASGSGVGAKNIQYF.

The chain uses TRBV9 and TRBJ2-3, with D maybe TRBD2 (5 bases). The germline CDR1 and CDR2 sequences are SGDLS and YYNGEE. The CDR3 contains 16 residues. Trimming left V 1 base short and J 1 base short, with 13 bases between. The CDR3, as DNA: TGTGCCAGCAGCGTATCCAGCGGAGGCGGCACAGATACGCAGTATTTT. Residues: CASSVSSGGGTDTQYF.

This clone was recorded once. The chain has TRBV5-1 and TRBJ2-1; D perhaps matches TRBD1 (5 bases). With 10 bases removed from V and 4 bases from J, the gap between germline ends came to 18 bases. There are 14 residues in the CDR3. Germline CDR1 and CDR2: SGHRS and YFSETQ. The DNA of the CDR3 is TGCGCCTGCTCGGATCAGGGCGTATACAATGAGCAGTTCTTC. Amino acids: CACSDQGVYNEQFF.

The chain combines TRBV5-4 with TRBJ2-1; possibly TRBD2 for D (5 bases). The CDR3 contains 11 residues. Germline loops: CDR1 SGHNT, CDR2 YYREEE (reference sequence). Deletions cut 8 bases from V and 8 bases from J, with 11 bases between. The CDR3 is CAREPGYEQFF. CDR3 coding DNA: TGTGCCAGGGAACCGGGGTATGAGCAGTTCTTC.

This clone has just a few counts. The chain joins TRBV4-3 to TRBJ1-1, with D perhaps TRBD1 (6 bases). The V gene's germline CDR1 is LGHNA and CDR2 YSLEER. Trimming cost V 0 bases and J 12 bases, with 20 bases left between them. The CDR3 is 15 residues long. The chain's CDR3 is CASSQEFRGTSKPFF. The CDR3 DNA is TGCGCCAGCAGCCAAGAATTTCGGGGGACAAGCAAGCCTTTCTTT.

This clone has only a few counts. The chain is built from TRBV18 and TRBJ1-1; a possible D gene is TRBD1 (6 bases). V was trimmed by 3 bases and J by 0 bases, leaving 14 bases between them. Per the germline V gene, CDR1 is KGHSH and CDR2 is LQKENI. The CDR3 has 16 residues. The CDR3 sequence is CASSPQQGRMNTEAFF. The DNA of the CDR3 is TGTGCCAGCTCACCCCAGCAGGGGAGAATGAACACTGAAGCTTTCTTT. Using reference TRBV18 and TRBJ1-1 for the parts outside the CDR3, the full variable domain is NAGVMQNPRHLVRRRGQEARLRCSPMKGHSHVYWYRQLPEEGLKFMVYLQKENIIDESGMPKERFSAEFPKEGPSILRIQQVVRGDSAAYFCASSPQQGRMNTEAFFGQGTRLTVV.

The V call is TRBV30, the J call TRBJ1-2; TRBD1 matches at 7 bases. The CDR3 consists of 13 residues. CDR1 is GTSNPN and CDR2 is SVGIG in the germline V gene (reference sequence). The J segment lost 6 bases and the V segment lost 2 bases, leaving 6 bases of the junction unmatched. CDR3 amino acids: CAWSRQGRDGYTF. DNA for the CDR3: TGTGCCTGGAGTCGACAGGGTCGGGATGGCTACACCTTC.

The chain joins TRBV6-5 to TRBJ1-3, with a tentative D call TRBD1 (6 bases). V shed 9 bases and J shed 0 bases, with 12 bases lying between them. The germline gives CDR1 MNHEY, CDR2 SVGAGI. The CDR3 contains 14 residues. Here the CDR3 reads CASSRTASGNTIYF. CDR3 bases: TGTGCCAGTAGTCGGACAGCCTCTGGAAACACCATATATTTT.

The rearrangement uses TRBV7-2 and TRBJ2-3, with a weak D call TRBD2 (6 bases). Germline loops: CDR1 SGHTA, CDR2 FQGNSA. This CDR3 region has 15 residues. The V end lost 2 bases, the J end lost 2 bases, and 11 bases lay between the germline ends. CDR3 bases: TGTGCCAGCAGCTTACGCGGAGGGACCACAGATACGCAGTATTTT. Protein product: CASSLRGGTTDTQYF.

The chain combines TRBV21-1 with TRBJ2-2; whether TRBD2, the table's D call, matches the DNA was not checked. TRBV21-1 is a listed pseudogene. The CDR3 extends over 14 amino acids. CDR3 amino acids: CASTITSMPGELFF. DNA of the CDR3: TGTGCCAGCACCATAACTAGTATGCCCGGGGAGCTGTTTTTT.

This clone was detected a few times. This chain connects TRBV25-1 to TRBJ2-5, with 9 bases matching TRBD1. Trimming at V came to 7 bases and at J to 4 bases, leaving 10 bases not matched to a gene. Germline V gene lookup returns CDR1 MGHDK and CDR2 SYGVNS. The CDR3 loop spans 15 amino acids. The CDR3 loop reads CASTPLGTGIETQYF. The CDR3 DNA reads TGTGCCAGCACCCCCTTGGGGACAGGGATAGAGACCCAGTACTTC.

V gene TRBV18 combines with J gene TRBJ2-1; D may be TRBD1 (5 bases). Germline CDR1 is KGHSH and CDR2 is LQKENI. The CDR3 is 12 amino acids. Trimming left V 6 bases short and J 15 bases short, with 18 bases between. CDR3 in amino acids: CASSSASQGTFF. The CDR3 coding sequence is TGTGCCAGCTCGTCGGCCTCGCAGGGTACGTTCTTC.

V is TRBV25-1 and J is TRBJ1-1; D is uncertain. This CDR3 region has 13 residues. Per the germline V gene, CDR1 is MGHDK and CDR2 is SYGVNS. The V gene lost 4 bases and the J gene lost 12 bases, with 18 bases spanning the gap. The CDR3 nucleotides read TGTGCCAGCAGTGGTGATATGACCGCGCGGCCTTTCTTT. Amino acid sequence: CASSGDMTARPFF.

This clone was counted ten times or more. The J gene is TRBJ2-3, the V gene TRBV7-2; tentatively, D is TRBD2 (6 bases). Trimming shortened V by 4 bases and J by 2 bases, and 19 bases separated the two germline ends. The CDR3 length is 17 residues. The germline V gene has CDR1 SGHTA and CDR2 FQGNSA. CDR3 loop: CASSSQNLGLITDTQYF. The CDR3 DNA reads TGTGCCAGCAGCTCCCAGAACTTGGGACTGATCACAGATACGCAGTATTTT.

The rearrangement uses TRBV5-1 and TRBJ2-3; TRBD2 aligns across 9 bases. Germline V gives CDR1 SGHRS, CDR2 YFSETQ. Trimming took 4 bases from V and 2 from J; bases not matched to a gene: 5. This CDR3 is built from 15 residues. The CDR3 reads CASSQAGGHTDTQYF. The DNA of the CDR3 is TGCGCCAGCAGCCAAGCGGGGGGCCACACAGATACGCAGTATTTT.

This clone was observed a few times. The J gene is TRBJ1-2, the V gene TRBV9, with a weak D call TRBD1 (5 bases). The CDR3 spans 14 residues. The germline gives CDR1 SGDLS, CDR2 YYNGEE. V lost 4 bases, J lost 2 bases, and 12 bases lay in between. The CDR3 region is CASSSQGANYGYTF. The CDR3 DNA is TGTGCCAGCAGCTCCCAAGGGGCCAACTATGGCTACACCTTC. The complete variable domain, with remaining parts taken from reference TRBV9 and TRBJ1-2, reads DSGVTQTPKHLITATGQRVTLRCSPRSGDLSVYWYQQSLDQGLQFLIQYYNGEERAKGNILERFSAQQFPDLHSELNLSSLELGDSALYFCASSSQGANYGYTFGSGTRLTVV.

This clone came up a few times. The genes are TRBV9 and TRBJ2-7; weak D call: TRBD2 (6 bases). This CDR3 has 17 residues. CDR1 is SGDLS and CDR2 is YYNGEE in the germline V gene. Trimming took 0 bases from V and 1 from J, leaving 17 bases between them. The CDR3 region has the DNA TGTGCCAGCAGCGTAGGGGTCGGCGGGACCGATTCCTACGAGCAGTACTTC. Its protein product is CASSVGVGGTDSYEQYF.

The V call is TRBV9, the J call TRBJ2-1; no reliable D call. V lost 0 bases and J 4 bases, leaving 11 bases between the germline ends. Germline-derived CDR1 and CDR2 are SGDLS and YYNGEE. The CDR3 spans 15 residues. The CDR3 nucleotides are TGTGCCAGCAGCGTAGAACGGAACCCGTACAATGAGCAGTTCTTC. It codes for CASSVERNPYNEQFF.

This chain connects TRBV6-5 to TRBJ1-3; D gene unclear. The V gene's germline CDR1 is MNHEY and CDR2 SVGAGI. This CDR3 region has 15 residues. V lost 0 bases and J 9 bases, leaving 15 bases between the germline ends. CDR3 sequence: CASSYSGYDPGTIYF. Here the CDR3 DNA reads TGTGCCAGCAGTTACTCAGGGTACGACCCTGGCACCATATATTTT.

The V call is TRBV11-2, the J call TRBJ2-7, with D unresolved. V lost 3 bases and J lost 6, with 9 bases in between. Germline values: CDR1 SGHAT, CDR2 FQNNGV. This CDR3 has 12 amino acids. The CDR3 here is CASSLSGSEQYF. The CDR3 DNA reads as TGTGCCAGCAGCTTGAGTGGGTCCGAGCAGTACTTC.

Only a few counts were recorded for this clone. V and J are TRBV28 and TRBJ2-2; D remains ambiguous. This CDR3 contains 16 residues. With 5 bases removed from V and 0 bases from J, the gap between germline ends came to 13 bases. Germline lookup yields CDR1 MDHEN and CDR2 SYDVKM. CDR3 in amino acids: CASSPRRNANTGELFF. As DNA, the CDR3 is TGTGCCAGCAGTCCCCGTAGGAACGCGAACACCGGGGAGCTGTTTTTT.

This clone was picked up a small number of times. The chain joins TRBV30 to TRBJ1-2; D uncertain. V lost 2 bases, J lost 5 bases, and 12 bases lay in between. CDR3 length: 13 amino acids. The germline V gene has CDR1 GTSNPN and CDR2 SVGIG (reference sequence). CDR3 bases: TGTGCCTGGAGTCGCCAAGTCGGGTATGGCTACACCTTC. This encodes CAWSRQVGYGYTF.

This clone has a handful of counts. V gene TRBV7-2 combines with J gene TRBJ1-1; D unclear. CDR1 and CDR2 from the germline V gene are SGHTA and FQGNSA. The CDR3 runs 15 residues. Trimming shortened V by 1 base and J by 0 bases, and 9 bases separated the two germline ends. CDR3 coding DNA: TGTGCCAGCAGCTTAGTCGGCGGTATGAACACTGAAGCTTTCTTT. It translates to CASSLVGGMNTEAFF.

A few counts support this clone. V is TRBV5-1 and J is TRBJ2-5; 13 bases agree with TRBD2. The CDR3 has 15 residues. J was trimmed by 4 bases and V by 0 bases; bases with no gene match: 0. CDR1 is SGHRS and CDR2 is YFSETQ in the germline V gene. The CDR3 reads CASSLGLAGGETQYF. Here the CDR3 DNA reads TGCGCCAGCAGCTTGGGACTAGCGGGAGGAGAGACCCAGTACTTC. Drawing the rest from reference TRBV5-1 and TRBJ2-5, the complete variable domain is KAGVTQTPRYLIKTRGQQVTLSCSPISGHRSVSWYQQTPGQGLQFLFEYFSETQRNKGNFPGRFSGRQFSNSRSEMNVSTLELGDSALYLCASSLGLAGGETQYFGPGTRLLVL.

This clone came up many times. This chain connects TRBV21-1 to TRBJ2-3; TRBD2, the table's D call, was not compared with the DNA. TRBV21-1 is flagged as a pseudogene. This CDR3 comprises 15 residues. The CDR3 protein is CASTGPRRGTDTQYF. Here the CDR3 DNA reads TGTGCCAGCACCGGACCGAGGCGGGGCACAGATACGCAGTATTTT.

On this clone itself: Other DNA sequences in the same sample also yield this CDR3. The rearrangement links TRBV20-1 to TRBJ2-1; TRBD2 might be the D (6 bases). The CDR3 spans 11 residues. Germline CDR1 and CDR2: DFQATT and SNEGSKA (reference sequence). Between the trimmed V and J ends, which lost 6 bases and 10 bases, there was a span of 13 bases. CDR3 DNA sequence: TGCAGTGCCTCAAGGGCGGGGGAGCAGTTCTTC. Translating it yields CSASRAGEQFF.